Included here is one T cell receptor beta chain sequence, with context. Its antigen target is currently unknown. Per-base quality was not reported, and no clone a single base away is much larger than it. Its CDR3 holds 15 amino acids, cysteine through phenylalanine. Kept here is only the CDR3 DNA, which spans 45 bases and is read in frame from base 1. Trimming costs V 4 bases and J 2 bases, and their ends lie 12 bases apart. The CDR1 and CDR2 encoded by the germline V gene are SNHLY and FYNNEI. Donors were healthy HIV-negative adults with no recently reported acute infections or vaccinations. Only Caucasian adults living in Nashville, Tennessee, USA were represented among the donors. CD4+ T cells were enriched by magnetic negative selection, after which naive cells were positively selected on CD45RA and the negative fraction was taken as the memory subset. Blood was obtained by leukapheresis, after which PBMCs were separated by Ficoll-Histopaque density gradient centrifugation and cryopreserved in liquid nitrogen vapor phase. Analytical flow cytometry was used to check the purity and quantity of each magnetically sorted T cell population. Genomic DNA was isolated from every sorted fraction and measured by UV absorbance on a Nanodrop 2000c.

These data belong to a study of shared clonotypes between healthy human individuals (dated by TCRdb to 2019 to 2021). General notes on the study: The cohort included three men and a couple of women between 18 and 49 years of age. For each donor, CD4 naive and CD4 memory were each run on three plates, CD8 naive on two plates, and CD8 memory on one plate. The study deeply sequenced blood TCR repertoires of about 5 healthy adults to estimate repertoire size and the extent of clonotype sharing between individuals. To increase sequencing depth and limit assay-specific biases, different laboratories used diverse techniques to prepare libraries and sequence TCR repertoires. Each donor's leukapheresis produced roughly between about 0.85 and 10 billion PBMCs.

On the study overall, not on this receptor specifically: Estimated clonotype richness was generally larger for naive than for memory subsets. When a few donors were compared, the shared fraction of clonotypes was around 5% for naive CD4, approximately 3.5% for naive CD8, 2% to 2.5% for memory CD4, and 0.35% to 0.5% for memory CD8. Incomplete sequencing was indicated by rarefaction of sorted-subset datasets, despite the large sequencing depth. Compared with non-shared clonotypes, the clonotypes found in all four sorted-subset donors had higher generation probabilities. The small number of donors limited the genetic and exposure-history diversity represented. Based on pairwise subsampling, the degree of clonotype sharing among donors was expected to be affected by sequencing depth. Sampling was restricted to blood, and TCR repertoires in tissue are likely to differ from TCR repertoires in blood.

TCR CDR3 regions were amplified from genomic DNA by multiplex PCR using the deep immunoSEQ assay. Genomic DNA extracted from each cell subset was distributed evenly over all wells of several immunoSEQ 96-well plates, and each plate served as one replicate. For sorted subsets, approximately 210 ng of genomic DNA, equivalent to roughly 33,000 T cell genomes, went into each replicate PCR. Purified libraries were quantified with a Qubit 3.0 fluorometer, sized on a Bioanalyzer 2100, and re-quantified with the KAPA Library Quantification kit. Every immunoSEQ 96-well plate was sequenced on a separate single-read 150-cycle Illumina NextSeq 550 flow cell. From the authors' description of their analysis: Because the immunoSEQ output held only junctional sequences and lacked quality scores, the filtering could not match the filtering applied to full-length reads. Sequences were annotated with PyIR, a Python wrapper for IgBLAST v1.9, and V/J genes and CDR3 were assigned using IMGT germline references. Any read was removed if the V/J assignment was weak (E-value above 1e-6), the CDR3 was missing, or the read contained stop codons, out-of-frame junctions, or ambiguous translated residues. V3J clonotypes were defined as sequences sharing an identical inferred V gene, J gene, and CDR3 amino acid sequence. Percentage overlap between repertoires was computed as shared unique clonotypes divided by the size of the smaller repertoire. RTK rarefaction, the Chao1 estimator, and Recon v2.1 estimates of unobserved clonotypes were used to assess repertoire richness. OLGA was used to compute generation probabilities for all TCRbeta clonotypes that the gDNA method yielded from a few donors. The immuneACCESS repertoire file appears here via TCRdb, limited to in-frame rearrangements. These files lack a portion of the clones; in checked studies, under half of the deficit traces to unresolved V genes, and the cause of the others is not known. The V and J calls and the clone size are those of that table, but D and trimming were determined from the DNA. Here the sample has 1 million to 1.2 million clones; 60% to 80% occur a single time. Over 0.8% of the sample is held by the ten biggest clonotypes.

The chain joins TRBV2 to TRBJ1-3, with the D gene uncertain. The sequence was obtained from a man between 18 and 35 years old in good health. Some clones in this sample may be carry-over from other donors' samples. The sequenced material came from memory CD4+ T cells from PBMCs. The cell subset or site label of this sample denotes: CD45RA-negative fraction. In nucleotides, the sequence is TGTGCCAGCAGTGCCCTGCGAGCCACTGGAAACACCATATATTTT. Its translation is CASSALRATGNTIYF.